This T cell receptor (beta chain) was obtained from a study of CXCR3-negative and CXCR3-positive naive CD8 T cells. With respect to this clonotype: Its antigen is not identified.

Germline V gives CDR1 SNHLY, CDR2 FYNNEI. This CDR3 has 14 amino acids. Study findings and constraints: A higher hydrophobicity marked the TRB CDR3s of CXCR3-positive naive cells versus CXCR3-negative naive cells.

TRB cDNA libraries were made by UMI-labeled 5' RACE. After re-calling the 5' RACE reads, TCRdb lists one entry per CDR3 protein, DNA absent. In total, the table holds around 63,000 distinct CDR3 sequences. Sequencing used naive CXCR3+ CD8+ T cells from blood. Subset here: CD45RO-CCR7+CD27+CD95- naive CD8+ T cells expressing CXCR3 (TNR3+). The clonotype originates from a human donor in good health. Some clones in this sample may be carry-over from other donors' samples. V is TRBV2 and J is TRBJ2-7; TCRdb's D gene call, TRBD2, goes unchecked for lack of DNA. The CDR3 here is CASLGLAASYEQYF.